The T cell receptor beta chain under discussion was sequenced for a study of STAT5B mutations in CD4+ large granular lymphocyte leukemia. Regarding the study as a whole: Top patient clones used TRBV06 genes more often: 8/27 versus 2/35 in controls. Without HLA matching, higher CD4+ than CD8+ T-LGLL clonality could reflect small sample size.

Data came from immunoSEQ multiplex PCR; TCRdb stores just in-frame clones and leaves some out. Of more than 7,500 clones detected, about 86% appear once; the ten largest clones hold about 75%. The germline CDR1 and CDR2 sequences are LNHDA and SQIVND (reference sequence). V lost 5 bases to trimming and J lost 6 bases, with 9 bases between them. The CDR3 extends over 12 amino acids. In regard to this clone: No antigen is known for it.

The source of this sequence is a man in his sixties with CD4+ T-cell large granular lymphocyte leukemia. This sequence joins TRBV19 and TRBJ2-3; D gene unclear. The sample taken for sequencing was PBMCs. The CDR3 DNA reads TGTGCCAGTAGTCGTACTCTGGATACGCAGTATTTT. It encodes CASSRTLDTQYF.